The T cell receptor beta chain described here comes from a study of T cell responses to AZD1222 COVID-19 vaccine. Clones were read by immunoSEQ multiplex PCR, and TCRdb kept only the in-frame ones, dropping some. The sample consists of about 130,000 clones, under 95% of them appearing once. Germline V gives CDR1 MNHEY, CDR2 SVGAGI. The CDR3 contains 13 residues. Trimming left V 7 bases short and J 1 base short, with 8 bases between. The study, taken as a whole, reports: Only 5 to 7 individuals given AZD1222 were seropositive at baseline.

With respect to this clone: Antigen unknown.

The sequencing used peripheral blood, collected 28 days after the second AZD1222 dose. The rearrangement uses TRBV6-5 and TRBJ1-5; tentative D call: TRBD1 (6 bases). This receptor was identified in an adult who received the AZD1222 COVID-19 vaccine. The CDR3 sequence: CASMGASNQPQHF. The DNA for the CDR3 is TGTGCCAGCATGGGGGCCAGCAATCAGCCCCAGCATTTT.